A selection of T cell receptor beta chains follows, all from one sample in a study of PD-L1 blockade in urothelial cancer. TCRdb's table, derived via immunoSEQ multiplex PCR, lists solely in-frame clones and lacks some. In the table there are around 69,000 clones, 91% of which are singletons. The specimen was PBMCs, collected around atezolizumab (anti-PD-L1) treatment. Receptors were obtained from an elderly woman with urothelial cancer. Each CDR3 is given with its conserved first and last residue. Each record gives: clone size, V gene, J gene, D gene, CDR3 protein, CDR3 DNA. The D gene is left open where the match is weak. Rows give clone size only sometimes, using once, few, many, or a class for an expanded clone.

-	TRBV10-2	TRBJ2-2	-	CASSDLPGRRTGELFF	TGCGCCAGCAGTGACCTCCCTGGGCGTCGGACCGGGGAGCTGTTTTTT
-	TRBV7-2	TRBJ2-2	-	CASSPWSSANTGELFF	TGTGCCAGCAGCCCCTGGTCTAGCGCGAACACCGGGGAGCTGTTTTTT
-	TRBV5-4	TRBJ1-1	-	CASSFSLGDTEAFF	TGTGCCAGCAGCTTTTCCCTCGGGGACACTGAAGCTTTCTTT
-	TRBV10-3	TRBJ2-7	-	CAISGTRHEQYF	TGTGCCATCAGTGGGACAAGGCACGAGCAGTACTTC
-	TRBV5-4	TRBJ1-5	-	CASSLGTERNQPQHF	TGTGCCAGCAGCTTGGGGACAGAACGAAATCAGCCCCAGCATTTT
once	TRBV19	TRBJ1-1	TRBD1	CAVGQGVNTEAFF	TGTGCCGTCGGGCAGGGGGTGAACACTGAAGCTTTCTTT
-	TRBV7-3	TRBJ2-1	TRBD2	CASSFTSGVYNEQFF	TGTGCCAGCAGCTTCACTAGCGGGGTCTACAATGAGCAGTTCTTC
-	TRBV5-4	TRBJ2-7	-	CASSPTDNYEQYF	TGTGCCAGCAGCCCTACTGACAACTACGAGCAGTACTTC
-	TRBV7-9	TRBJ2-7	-	CASSRDITYEQYF	TGTGCCAGCAGCCGGGACATTACCTACGAGCAGTACTTC
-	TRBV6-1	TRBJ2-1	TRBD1	CASSRTGGTANEQFF	TGTGCCAGCAGTCGGACAGGGGGGACCGCCAATGAGCAGTTCTTC
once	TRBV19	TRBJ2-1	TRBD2	CASSQGRVAGVGSYNEQFF	TGTGCCAGTAGCCAGGGTAGGGTAGCGGGAGTCGGCTCCTACAATGAGCAGTTCTTC
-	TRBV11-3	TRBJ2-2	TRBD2	CASSIPFSGRNTGELFF	TGTGCCAGCAGCATCCCCTTTAGCGGGAGGAACACCGGGGAGCTGTTTTTT
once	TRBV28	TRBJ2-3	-	CASSFLSGSADTQYF	TGTGCCAGCAGTTTTCTATCCGGGAGCGCAGATACGCAGTATTTT
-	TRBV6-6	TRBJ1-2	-	CASSEGNSGYTF	TGTGCCAGCAGCGAGGGCAATAGTGGCTACACCTTC
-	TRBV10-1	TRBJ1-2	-	CASSESRGANYGYTF	TGCGCCAGCAGTGAGTCGCGCGGGGCTAACTATGGCTACACCTTC
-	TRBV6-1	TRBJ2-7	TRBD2	CASSPGGAGAYEQYF	TGTGCCAGCAGCCCCGGGGGGGCAGGAGCCTACGAGCAGTACTTC
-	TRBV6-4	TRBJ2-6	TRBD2	CASSDTPGGPYNVLTF	TGTGCCAGCAGTGACACCCCGGGGGGACCATACAACGTCCTGACTTTC
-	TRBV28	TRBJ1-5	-	CASSSTTGHNQPQHF	TGTGCCAGCAGTTCCACGACAGGACACAATCAGCCCCAGCATTTT